This T cell receptor beta chain was profiled in a study of blood T cell repertoires in COVID-19. Study information: Acute and convalescent COVID-19 samples came from the United States, Italy and Spain. Sources were T cells, B-cell-depleted T cells, or PBMCs; the material itself was cDNA or gDNA.

V was pared by 3 bases and J by 13 bases, with 8 bases of the junction left unmatched. This CDR3 comprises 14 residues. Germline CDR1 reads MDHEN; CDR2 reads SYDVKM. The Seattle patients, enrolled during active infection, were followed longitudinally. Generated by immunoSEQ multiplex PCR, the TCRdb table keeps only in-frame clones and is missing some. The sample has approximately 290,000 clones; about 85% are singletons. The source material was peripheral blood. The receptor was derived from a human donor with COVID-19, enrolled during active disease. The donor label of this sample is uncertain. This rearrangement joins TRBV28 to TRBJ2-7, with TRBD2 identical over 14 bases. CDR3 coding DNA: TGTGCCAGCAGTTTTCATGGACTAGCGGGAGGTCCCTACTTC. It codes for CASSFHGLAGGPYF.